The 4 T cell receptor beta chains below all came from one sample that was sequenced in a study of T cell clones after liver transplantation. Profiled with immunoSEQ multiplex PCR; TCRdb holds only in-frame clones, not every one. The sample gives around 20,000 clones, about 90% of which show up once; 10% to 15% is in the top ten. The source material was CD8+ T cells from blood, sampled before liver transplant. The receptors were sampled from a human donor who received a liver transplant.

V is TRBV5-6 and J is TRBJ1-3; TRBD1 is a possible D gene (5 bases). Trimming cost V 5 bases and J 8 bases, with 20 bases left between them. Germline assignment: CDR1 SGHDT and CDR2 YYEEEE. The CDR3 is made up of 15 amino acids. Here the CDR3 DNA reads TGTGCCAGCAGGCCCTTTGGGGCGTCCTGGGACACCATATATTTT. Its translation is CASRPFGASWDTIYF.

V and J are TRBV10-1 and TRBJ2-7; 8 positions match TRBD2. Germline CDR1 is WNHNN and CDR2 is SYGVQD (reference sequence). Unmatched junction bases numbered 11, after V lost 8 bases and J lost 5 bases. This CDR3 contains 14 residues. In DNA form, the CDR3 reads TGCGCCAGCCCTCTACCGACTAGCGCGAACGAGCAGTACTTC. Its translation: CASPLPTSANEQYF.

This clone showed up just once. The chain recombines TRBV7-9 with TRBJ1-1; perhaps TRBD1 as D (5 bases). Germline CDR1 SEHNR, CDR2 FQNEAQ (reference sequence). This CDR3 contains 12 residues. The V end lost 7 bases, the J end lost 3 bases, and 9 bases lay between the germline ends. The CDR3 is CASNLGDTEAFF. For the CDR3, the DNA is TGTGCCAGCAACCTGGGGGACACTGAAGCTTTCTTT.

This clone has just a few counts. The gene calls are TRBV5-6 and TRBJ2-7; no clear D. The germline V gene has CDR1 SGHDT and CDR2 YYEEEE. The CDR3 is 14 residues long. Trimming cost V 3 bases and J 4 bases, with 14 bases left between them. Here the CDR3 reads CASSSSLVRYEQYF. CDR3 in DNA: TGTGCCAGCAGCTCCTCGTTAGTCAGGTACGAGCAGTACTTC.